The sequence of this T cell receptor beta chain was determined in a study of human thymus T cells. Overall study findings and caveats: An apparent bias in V and J gene usage was seen in thymic and blood repertoires.

With respect to this clone: What it binds is not known.

Thymic tissue was derived from resections collected during corrective heart surgery. Donor material was obtained from healthy Finnish infants undergoing corrective surgery for congenital heart defects. The V gene's germline CDR1 is MNHEY and CDR2 SMNVEV (reference sequence). V was clipped by 6 bases and J by 4 bases, with 15 bases between them. The CDR3 consists of 14 residues. Only in-frame clones appear in the TCRdb table, and some are missing; sequencing was by immunoSEQ multiplex PCR. Of roughly 130,000 clones in the sample, more than 90% are singletons; the top ten hold around 0.025%. What was sequenced was thymus tissue. The gene calls are TRBV27 and TRBJ2-5, with D perhaps matching TRBD2 (5 bases). This TCR was recovered from a boy in the first two years of life with a congenital heart defect but otherwise immunologically healthy. The CDR3 reads CASSRNRGGETQYF. The CDR3, as DNA: TGTGCCAGCAGCCGCAACCGGGGTGGAGAGACCCAGTACTTC.